This T cell receptor (beta chain) was retrieved from a study of beta chain features in type 1 diabetes. A few counts support this clone. Its matching antigen is unknown. Findings and limits, study-wide: Shorter TCRB CDR3s, moderately but significantly so, were found in Type 1 diabetes patients in all four CD4+ subsets. Compared to healthy donors, patients appeared to have naive, central memory and Treg TCRB repertoires that were more alike. Patients and controls would be equally affected if PCR favored shorter templates.

As every portion of the isolated RNA was reverse transcribed, the sequencing read expressed TCRB transcripts. Sequenced by immunoSEQ multiplex PCR; TCRdb stores in-frame clones only, minus some. The sample holds 250,000 or so clones, roughly 20% seen once. Every donor provided one heparinised blood draw, which averaged roughly 120 mL. Naive, central memory, regulatory and stem cell-like memory cells within the CD4+ compartment were sorted using CD45RO/CCR7/CD25/CD127/CD95/CD27. The CDR3 has 16 amino acids. Germline trimming cut 2 bases from V and 5 bases from J; bases unmatched to any gene: 8. Germline CDR1 MGHRA, CDR2 YSYEKL.

The sample comprised naive CD4+ T cells from blood. The rearrangement links TRBV4-1 to TRBJ2-7; 11 bases align to TRBD2. The TCR was taken from a woman aged 40-49 years with type 1 diabetes. CDR3 loop: CASSQPELAGADEQYF. CDR3 coding DNA: TGCGCCAGCAGCCAACCCGAACTAGCGGGAGCGGACGAGCAGTACTTC.